These 16 T cell receptor beta chains were sequenced from one sample in a study of blood T cell repertoires in COVID-19. Produced via immunoSEQ multiplex PCR; TCRdb's table is partial and in-frame only. Of about 140,000 clones listed, roughly 88% were seen once; the top ten hold around 1.9%. Sequencing was done on a sample of peripheral blood. These receptors were taken from a man between 70 and 80 years old with acute or convalescent COVID-19.

The rearrangement joins TRBV7-8 to TRBJ1-4; 9 nucleotides align to TRBD1. The germline V gene has CDR1 SGHVS and CDR2 FQNEAQ. V dropped 5 bases and J dropped 7; count of bases not matched to a gene: 2. The CDR3 sequence is 13 residues long. As DNA, the CDR3 is TGTGCCAGCAGCCGGGACAGGGCTGAAAAACTGTTTTTT. It is translated as CASSRDRAEKLFF.

The V gene is TRBV2, the J gene TRBJ2-3; D possibly corresponds to TRBD2 (6 bases). This CDR3 is 13 amino acids long. Trimming shortened V by 7 bases and J by 0 bases, and 8 bases separated the two germline ends. Looked up from germline, CDR1 is SNHLY and CDR2 is FYNNEI. CDR3 DNA sequence: TGTGCCAGCAAGGAGGGCAGCACAGATACGCAGTATTTT. Its protein is CASKEGSTDTQYF.

In this sample, this clone turned up a few times. CDR3 sequence reads: CASSTWGGAGTEAFF. The CDR3 coding sequence is TGTGCCAGCAGCACCTGGGGGGGGGCTGGCACTGAAGCTTTCTTT. The chain links TRBV11-2 to TRBJ1-1; tentative D call: TRBD1 (6 bases). This CDR3 comprises 15 residues. The ends were cut back, 5 bases at V and 4 bases at J, with 17 bases in the middle. Germline values: CDR1 SGHAT, CDR2 FQNNGV.

V and J are TRBV5-1 and TRBJ1-2, with D unclear. Germline CDR1 is SGHRS and CDR2 is YFSETQ. Trimming removed 6 bases at V and 4 bases at J, with 10 bases between. The CDR3 sequence is 12 residues long. The CDR3 region is CASTTSGYGYTF. As DNA, the CDR3 is TGCGCCAGCACGACCAGCGGCTATGGCTACACCTTC.

The rearrangement uses TRBV6-5 and TRBJ2-1; 7 positions agree with TRBD1. V dropped 5 bases and J dropped 3; count of bases not matched to a gene: 7. Germline V gene data show CDR1 as MNHEY and CDR2 as SVGAGI. This CDR3 has 15 residues. The DNA of the CDR3 is TGTGCCAGCAGTCGAGACAGGGCCGTCTACAATGAGCAGTTCTTC. Residues: CASSRDRAVYNEQFF.

V is TRBV7-2 and J is TRBJ2-7; the match to TRBD2 covers 8 bases. Germline CDR1 SGHTA, CDR2 FQGNSA. After removal of 1 base from V and 7 bases from J, the junction contained 15 bases not matched to a gene. This CDR3 is 17 amino acids long. Here the CDR3 reads CASSLGVAGFLEGEQYF. The CDR3, as DNA: TGTGCCAGCAGCTTAGGAGTAGCGGGGTTTTTAGAAGGTGAGCAGTACTTC.

The chain has TRBV28 and TRBJ2-7, with 8 bases matching TRBD1. This CDR3 spans 13 amino acids. Germline V gene sequence: CDR1 MDHEN, CDR2 SYDVKM. With V trimmed by 6 bases and J by 6 bases, 7 bases remained unmatched. CDR3 in amino acids: CASRKDRVREQYF. For the CDR3, the DNA is TGTGCCAGCAGGAAGGACAGGGTACGCGAGCAGTACTTC.

The chain recombines TRBV4-2 with TRBJ2-1; 7 bases match TRBD2. Germline assignment: CDR1 LGHNA and CDR2 YNFKEQ. Losses at the gene ends were 4 bases for V and 5 bases for J; bases not matched to a gene: 8. There are 15 residues in the CDR3. As DNA, the CDR3 is TGTGCCAGCAGCCCGCCCCTGAGCGGGGACAATGAGCAGTTCTTC. Translation: CASSPPLSGDNEQFF.

The CDR3 region has the DNA TGTGCCAGCAGTGAATTAGAGGTAGCCCAAGAGACCCAGTACTTC. This sequence encodes CASSELEVAQETQYF. V usage is TRBV2 and J usage is TRBJ2-5; D gene unclear. The V gene's germline CDR1 is SNHLY and CDR2 FYNNEI. With 2 bases removed from V and 1 base from J, the gap between germline ends came to 11 bases. The CDR3 has 15 amino acids.

The J gene is TRBJ2-1, the V gene TRBV7-2; D not resolved. With 4 bases removed from V and 1 base from J, the gap between germline ends came to 5 bases. The germline V gene has CDR1 SGHTA and CDR2 FQGNSA. This CDR3 has 13 residues. The CDR3 coding sequence is TGTGCCAGCAGCTCTGTTTCCTACAATGAGCAGTTCTTC. Its translation is CASSSVSYNEQFF.

The count of this clone is one. The V call is TRBV18, the J call TRBJ1-3; 7 bases agree with TRBD1. Germline assignment: CDR1 KGHSH and CDR2 LQKENI. The CDR3 covers 13 residues. V dropped 5 bases and J dropped 4; count of bases not matched to a gene: 2. CDR3 sequence: CASSTGQGNTIYF. Here the CDR3 DNA reads TGTGCCAGCTCAACGGGACAGGGAAACACCATATATTTT.

This clone showed up just a few times. The chain carries TRBV7-6 and TRBJ1-2; weak D call: TRBD1 (5 bases). Germline V gene data show CDR1 as SGHVS and CDR2 as FNYEAQ. V lost 5 bases to trimming and J lost 0 bases, with 22 bases between them. The length of the CDR3 is 18 residues. In nucleotides, the CDR3 is TGTGCCAGCAGCCCTAGTGGGGGGTATAGGGAAGCTAACTATGGCTACACCTTC. This codes for CASSPSGGYREANYGYTF.

The rearrangement links TRBV2 to TRBJ1-5; D may be TRBD1 (5 bases). Germline loops: CDR1 SNHLY, CDR2 FYNNEI. Trimming pared 7 bases from V and 4 bases from J, leaving 14 bases between. The CDR3 is 14 residues long. CDR3 region: CASNQIGGNQPQHF. CDR3 coding DNA: TGTGCCAGCAATCAAATCGGGGGAAATCAGCCCCAGCATTTT.

The chain combines TRBV4-1 with TRBJ2-3; no definite D call. Trimming left V 0 bases short and J 0 bases short, with 4 bases between. The CDR3 extends over 14 amino acids. Germline V gene lookup returns CDR1 MGHRA and CDR2 YSYEKL. The CDR3 sequence: CASSQDLSTDTQYF. The CDR3 DNA sequence: TGCGCCAGCAGCCAAGATCTTAGCACAGATACGCAGTATTTT.

The chain couples TRBV3-1 (or the pseudogene TRBV3-2) to TRBJ1-2, with D unresolved. This CDR3 comprises 15 residues. Germline CDR1 reads LGHDT; CDR2 reads YNNKEL (reference sequence). Trimming shortened V by 1 base and J by 4 bases, and 13 bases separated the two germline ends. CDR3 protein: CASSQVAAGVYGYTF. The DNA of the CDR3 is TGTGCCAGCAGCCAAGTCGCCGCAGGCGTCTATGGCTACACCTTC.

This chain joins TRBV7-9 and TRBJ1-5, with TRBD1 identical over 8 bases. The CDR3 has 14 residues. Germline trimming cut 5 bases from V and 5 bases from J; bases unmatched to any gene: 5. In germline, CDR1 is SEHNR, CDR2 FQNEAQ (reference sequence). The CDR3 nucleotides are TGTGCCAGCAGCGGAGGACAGGGCGATCAGCCCCAGCATTTT. Its protein is CASSGGQGDQPQHF.